Here is one T cell receptor (beta chain) with its context. Its target is not known. Intraepithelial lymphocytes and lamina propria lymphocytes were released through processing of graft tissue. Produced via immunoSEQ multiplex PCR; TCRdb's table is partial and in-frame only. The sample contains about 14,000 clones, 74% of which appear only once. Germline V gene sequence: CDR1 SNHLY, CDR2 FYNNEI. V was clipped by 3 bases and J by 5 bases, with 8 bases between them. This CDR3 is 13 amino acids long. This sample is part of a study of graft-versus-host responses after intestinal transplantation. Points from the study as a whole: Peak circulating GvH clone levels were associated with early post-transplant HvG declines.

The sequenced sample was ileum tissue, obtained 16 days after intestinal transplant. The receptor comes from a human patient who received an intestinal transplant, so some T cells may come from the graft donor. The chain uses TRBV2 and TRBJ2-1; no clear D. The CDR3 DNA follows: TGTGCCAGCAGTGACCCCCCGGACAATGAGCAGTTCTTC. The encoded protein is CASSDPPDNEQFF.